Here is one TCR beta chain with its context. Its antigen is currently unknown. Assay used: immunoSEQ multiplex PCR; TCRdb lists only in-frame clones, some missing. The repertoire holds hundreds of thousands of clones, with more than 80% as singletons. This CDR3 has 13 residues. V gave up 10 bases and J gave up 6 bases, with 15 bases separating them. Germline V lookup: CDR1 MNHEY, CDR2 SVGAGI. The data stem from a study of cytomegalovirus exposure and HLA in healthy donors. Broader study findings: It was reported that the classifier diagnosed cytomegalovirus status with high specificity and sensitivity in both the original and validation cohorts. There were some public TCRs occurring in many donors, but most TCR sequences were rare.

The J gene is TRBJ2-2, the V gene TRBV6-5; D unclear. Sequenced material: PBMCs. This TCR derives from a woman in her late teens or twenties in good health and CMV-seronegative. CDR3 nucleotide sequence: TGTGCCATCCTGGATGGGCCCGCCGGGGAGCTGTTTTTT. This sequence encodes CAILDGPAGELFF.